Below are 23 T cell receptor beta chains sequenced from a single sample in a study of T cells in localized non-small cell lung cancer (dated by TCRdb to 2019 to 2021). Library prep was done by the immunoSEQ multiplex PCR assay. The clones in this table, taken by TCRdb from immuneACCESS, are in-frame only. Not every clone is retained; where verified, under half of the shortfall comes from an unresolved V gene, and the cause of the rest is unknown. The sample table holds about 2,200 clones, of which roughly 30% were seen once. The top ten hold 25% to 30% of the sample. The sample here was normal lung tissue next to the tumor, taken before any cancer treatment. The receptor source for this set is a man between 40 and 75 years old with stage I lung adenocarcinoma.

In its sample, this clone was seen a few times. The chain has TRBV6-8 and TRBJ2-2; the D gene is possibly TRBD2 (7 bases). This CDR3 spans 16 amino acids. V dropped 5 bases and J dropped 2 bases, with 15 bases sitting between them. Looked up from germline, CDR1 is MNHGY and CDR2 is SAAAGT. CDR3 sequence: CASSDDGGLNTGELFF. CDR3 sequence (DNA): TGTGCCAGCAGTGACGACGGGGGGCTTAACACCGGGGAGCTGTTTTTT.

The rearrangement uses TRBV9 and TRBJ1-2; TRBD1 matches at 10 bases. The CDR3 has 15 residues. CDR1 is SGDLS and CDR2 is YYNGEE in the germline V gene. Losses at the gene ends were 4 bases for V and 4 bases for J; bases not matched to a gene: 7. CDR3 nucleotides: TGTGCCAGCAGCCCCAGACAGGGGGCTGTCTATGGCTACACCTTC. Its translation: CASSPRQGAVYGYTF.

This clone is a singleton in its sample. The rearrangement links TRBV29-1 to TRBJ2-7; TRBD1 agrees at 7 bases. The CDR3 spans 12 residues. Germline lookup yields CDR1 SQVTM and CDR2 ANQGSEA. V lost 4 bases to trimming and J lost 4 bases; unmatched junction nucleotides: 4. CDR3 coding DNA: TGCAGCGTTGGGACAGGACGGTACGAGCAGTACTTC. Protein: CSVGTGRYEQYF.

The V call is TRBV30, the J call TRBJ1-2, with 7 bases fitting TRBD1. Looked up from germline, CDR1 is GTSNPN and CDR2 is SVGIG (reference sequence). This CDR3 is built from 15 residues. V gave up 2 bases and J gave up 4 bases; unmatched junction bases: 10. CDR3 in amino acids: CAWSTPRTGSYGYTF. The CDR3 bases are TGTGCCTGGAGTACACCCAGGACAGGTTCCTATGGCTACACCTTC.

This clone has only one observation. The CDR3: CATSRDDKGLQPQHF. The CDR3 DNA follows: TGTGCCACCAGCAGAGATGACAAGGGCTTGCAGCCCCAGCATTTT. V usage is TRBV15 and J usage is TRBJ1-5; D not certain. The V end lost 0 bases, the J end lost 7 bases, and 13 bases lay between the germline ends. The CDR3 is made up of 15 amino acids. CDR1 LNHNV and CDR2 YYDKDF come from the germline V gene (reference sequence).

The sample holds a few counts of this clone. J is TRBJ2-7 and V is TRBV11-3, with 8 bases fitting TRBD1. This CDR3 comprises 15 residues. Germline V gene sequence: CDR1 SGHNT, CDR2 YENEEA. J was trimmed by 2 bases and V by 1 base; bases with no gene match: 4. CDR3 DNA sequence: TGTGCCAGCAGCTTAGGGGTGACAGGGGCCTACGAGCAGTACTTC. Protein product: CASSLGVTGAYEQYF. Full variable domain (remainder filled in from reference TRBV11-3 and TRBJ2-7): EAGVVQSPRYKIIEKKQPVAFWCNPISGHNTLYWYLQNLGQGPELLIRYENEEAVDDSQLPKDRFSAERLKGVDSTLKIQPAELGDSAVYLCASSLGVTGAYEQYFGPGTRLTVT.

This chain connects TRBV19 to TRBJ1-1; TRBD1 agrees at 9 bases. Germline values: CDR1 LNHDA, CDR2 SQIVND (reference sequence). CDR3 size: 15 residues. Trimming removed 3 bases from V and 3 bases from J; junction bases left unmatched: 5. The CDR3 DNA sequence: TGTGCCAGTAGTATTTCACAGGGGGCTTACACTGAAGCTTTCTTT. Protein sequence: CASSISQGAYTEAFF.

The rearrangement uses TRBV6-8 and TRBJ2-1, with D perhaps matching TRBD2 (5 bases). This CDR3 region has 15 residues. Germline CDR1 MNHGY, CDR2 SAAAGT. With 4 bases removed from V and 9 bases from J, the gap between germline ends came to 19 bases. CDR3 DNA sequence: TGTGCCAGCAGTTCCCGGGATAAGTCCTTCAGTGAGCAGTTCTTC. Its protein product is CASSSRDKSFSEQFF.

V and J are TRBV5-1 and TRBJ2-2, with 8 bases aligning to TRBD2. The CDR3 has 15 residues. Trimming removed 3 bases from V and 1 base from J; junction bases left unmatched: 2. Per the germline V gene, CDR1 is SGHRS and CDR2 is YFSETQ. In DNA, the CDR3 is TGCGCCAGCAGCTATAGCGGGGAGAACACCGGGGAGCTGTTTTTT. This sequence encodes CASSYSGENTGELFF.

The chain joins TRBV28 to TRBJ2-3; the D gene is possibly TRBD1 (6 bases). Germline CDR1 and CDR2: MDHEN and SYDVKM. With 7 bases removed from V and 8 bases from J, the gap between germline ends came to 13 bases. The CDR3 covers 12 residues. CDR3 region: CASTPPRGTQYF. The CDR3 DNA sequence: TGTGCCAGCACCCCGCCCAGGGGTACGCAGTATTTT.

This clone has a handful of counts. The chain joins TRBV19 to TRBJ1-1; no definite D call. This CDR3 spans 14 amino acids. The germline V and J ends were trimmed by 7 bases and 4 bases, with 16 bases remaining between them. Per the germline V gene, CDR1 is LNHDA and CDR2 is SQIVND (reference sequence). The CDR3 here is CASISTLYFTEAFF. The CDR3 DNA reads TGTGCCAGTATTTCAACCCTGTACTTCACTGAAGCTTTCTTT.

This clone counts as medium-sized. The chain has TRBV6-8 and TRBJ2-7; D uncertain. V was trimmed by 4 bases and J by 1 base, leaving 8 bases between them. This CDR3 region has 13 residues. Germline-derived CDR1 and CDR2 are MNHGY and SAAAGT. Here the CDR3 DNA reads TGTGCCAGCAGTTTGCTAGGGTCCTACGAGCAGTACTTC. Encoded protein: CASSLLGSYEQYF.

The CDR3 sequence: CASSVGRADQETQYF. The CDR3 DNA is TGTGCCAGCAGCGTAGGGAGAGCAGACCAAGAGACCCAGTACTTC. The V and J genes are TRBV9 and TRBJ2-5; D is unresolved. The CDR3 spans 15 residues. V lost 0 bases and J 0 bases, leaving 9 bases between the germline ends. The germline gives CDR1 SGDLS, CDR2 YYNGEE.

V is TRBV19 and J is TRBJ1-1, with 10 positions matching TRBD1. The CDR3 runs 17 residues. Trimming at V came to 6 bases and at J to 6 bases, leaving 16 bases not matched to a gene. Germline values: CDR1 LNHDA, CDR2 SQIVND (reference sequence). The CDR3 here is CASRAPGTGATKSEAFF. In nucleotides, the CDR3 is TGTGCCAGTAGGGCCCCCGGGACAGGGGCCACAAAGTCTGAAGCTTTCTTT. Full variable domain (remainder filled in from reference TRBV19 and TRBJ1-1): DGGITQSPKYLFRKEGQNVTLSCEQNLNHDAMYWYRQDPGQGLRLIYYSQIVNDFQKGDIAEGYSVSREKKESFPLTVTSAQKNPTAFYLCASRAPGTGATKSEAFFGQGTRLTVV.

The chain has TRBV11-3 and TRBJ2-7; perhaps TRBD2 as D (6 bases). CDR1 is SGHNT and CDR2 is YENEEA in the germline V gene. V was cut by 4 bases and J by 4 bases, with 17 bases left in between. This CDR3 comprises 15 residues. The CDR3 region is CASSSRTTRGYEQYF. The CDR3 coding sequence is TGTGCCAGCAGCTCCCGGACTACCCGGGGGTACGAGCAGTACTTC.

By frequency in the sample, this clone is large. In nucleotides, the CDR3 is TGTGCCAGCTCACCACCGGTTCAGAGCACAGATACGCAGTATTTT. Translating gives CASSPPVQSTDTQYF. This rearrangement joins TRBV18 to TRBJ2-3; D not certain. Germline lookup yields CDR1 KGHSH and CDR2 LQKENI. The CDR3 is 15 residues long. Trimming pared 0 bases from V and 0 bases from J, leaving 7 bases between.

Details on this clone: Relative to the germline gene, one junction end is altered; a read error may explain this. CDR3 nucleotide sequence: TGTGCCAGCAGTTACCGGGGGTCACCCCTCTACTTT. Protein: CASSYRGSPLYF. The chain recombines TRBV6-7 with TRBJ1-6; maybe TRBD1 (5 bases). TRBV6-7 is noted as an ORF with a role that remains uncertain. The CDR3 length is 12 residues.

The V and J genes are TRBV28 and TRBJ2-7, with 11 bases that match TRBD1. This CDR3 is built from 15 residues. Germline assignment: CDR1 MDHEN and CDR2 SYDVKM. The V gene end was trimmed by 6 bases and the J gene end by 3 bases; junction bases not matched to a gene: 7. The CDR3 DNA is TGTGCCAGCAGGAGTACCGGGACAGGGGGCTACGAGCAGTACTTC. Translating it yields CASRSTGTGGYEQYF.

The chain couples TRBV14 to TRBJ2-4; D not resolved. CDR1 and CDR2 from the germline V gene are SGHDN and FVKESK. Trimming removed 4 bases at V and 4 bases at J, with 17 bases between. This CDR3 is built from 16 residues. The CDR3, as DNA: TGTGCCAGCAGCCCCTCTCGCAAGAAAGAGAAAAACATTCAGTACTTC. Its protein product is CASSPSRKKEKNIQYF.

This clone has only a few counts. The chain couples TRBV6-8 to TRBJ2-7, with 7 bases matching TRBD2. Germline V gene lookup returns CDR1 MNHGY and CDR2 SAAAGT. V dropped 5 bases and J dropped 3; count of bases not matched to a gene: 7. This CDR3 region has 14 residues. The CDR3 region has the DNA TGTGCCAGCAGTGACGCGGGGGAGATCTACGAGCAGTACTTC. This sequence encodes CASSDAGEIYEQYF.

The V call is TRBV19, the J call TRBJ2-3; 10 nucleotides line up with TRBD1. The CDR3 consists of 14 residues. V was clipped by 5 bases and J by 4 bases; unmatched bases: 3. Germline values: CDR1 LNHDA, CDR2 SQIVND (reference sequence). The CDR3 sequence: CASSFGQGADTQYF. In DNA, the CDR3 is TGTGCCAGTAGTTTTGGACAGGGGGCAGATACGCAGTATTTT. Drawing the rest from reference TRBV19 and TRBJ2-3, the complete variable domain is DGGITQSPKYLFRKEGQNVTLSCEQNLNHDAMYWYRQDPGQGLRLIYYSQIVNDFQKGDIAEGYSVSREKKESFPLTVTSAQKNPTAFYLCASSFGQGADTQYFGPGTRLTVL.

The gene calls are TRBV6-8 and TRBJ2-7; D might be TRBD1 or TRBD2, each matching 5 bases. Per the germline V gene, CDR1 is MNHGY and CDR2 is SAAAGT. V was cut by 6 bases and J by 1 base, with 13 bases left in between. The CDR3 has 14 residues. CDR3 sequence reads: CASSQEGISYEQYF. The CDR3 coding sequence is TGTGCCAGCAGCCAAGAGGGGATATCCTACGAGCAGTACTTC.

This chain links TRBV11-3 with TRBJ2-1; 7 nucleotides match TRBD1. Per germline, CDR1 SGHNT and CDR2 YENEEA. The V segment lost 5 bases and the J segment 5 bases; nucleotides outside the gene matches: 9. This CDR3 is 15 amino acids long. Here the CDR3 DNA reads TGTGCCAGCAGCCTTAAGGGGGCTGGCCACAATGAGCAGTTCTTC. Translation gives CASSLKGAGHNEQFF.